This entry features one T cell receptor beta chain sequence. Its antigen is still unknown. The CDR3 totals 14 residues. Germline CDR1 reads LNHNV; CDR2 reads YYDKDF (reference sequence). V gave up 0 bases and J gave up 11 bases, with 16 bases separating them. The protocol was immunoSEQ multiplex PCR, while the TCRdb copy is restricted to in-frame clones and leaves out a portion. This table holds fewer than 20,000 clones, under 85% found once. The sample belongs to a study of PD-1 blockade in classical Hodgkin lymphoma. As for time point: newly diagnosed, previously untreated cHL patient sample. Magnetic negative selection served to purify CD4+ T cells out of PBMCs that had been thawed. Comparators were PBMCs taken from newly diagnosed, untreated classical Hodgkin lymphoma. Whole-study results and caveats: Differences between repertoires have undefined causes, possibly disease activity or prior therapy. It was reported that newly diagnosed patients had less baseline TCR diversity than healthy donors.

Input material: CD4+ T cells from blood. The V gene is TRBV15, the J gene TRBJ1-1, with unresolved D. The TCR originated in a human donor with classical Hodgkin lymphoma. CDR3 bases: TGTGCCACCAGCAGAGATAGTAGCGGTGTGGTGGCTTTCTTT. Translation gives CATSRDSSGVVAFF.